Given below is one TCR beta chain in context. This clone was picked up one time. This receptor's antigen is unknown. Per-base qualities were not stored, and no clone one base away is much larger. CDR1 and CDR2 are read off the germline V gene (reference sequence) as LNHDA and SQIVND. V drops 3 bases and J drops 5 bases, leaving 11 bases in between. The CDR3, cysteine through phenylalanine, is 14 amino acids long. The sequence is cut down to CDR3 DNA, 42 bases in frame from base 1. Patients with a history of autoimmune disease or receiving systemic immunosuppression were excluded from the trial. Peripheral blood for TCR sequencing was collected from all dose cohorts at baseline, on cycle 4 day 1, and on cycle 7 day 1. The samples were taken from a phase I, first-in-human, multicenter, open-label dose-escalation trial of ivuxolimab. The trial enrolled adults with locally advanced or metastatic head and neck squamous cell, hepatocellular, melanoma or renal cell carcinoma. Before TCR sequencing, CD4+ T cells and CD8+ T cells were sorted from peripheral blood as separate populations.

The data originate from a study of OX40 agonist ivuxolimab in advanced cancers. Notes on the research overall: Ivuxolimab, which targeted the costimulatory receptor OX40 (CD134), was an agonistic, fully human IgG2 monoclonal antibody. Partial responses occurred in three dose-escalation patients, of whom one had hepatocellular carcinoma and two had cutaneous melanoma. Intravenous ivuxolimab was administered to patients every 2 weeks at six dose levels: 0.01, 0.1, 0.3, 1.5, 3 and 10 mg/kg. The monotherapy dose-escalation portion (N ≈ 55 patients) of the phase I ivuxolimab trial is reported in the paper. Prior anti-PD-1, anti-PD-L1 or anti-CTLA-4 therapy was permitted, and checkpoint inhibitors had been received by roughly 40% of dose-escalation patients. Among the 50 to 55 dose-escalation patients, around 19 had hepatocellular carcinoma, roughly 15 melanoma, 9 renal cell carcinoma and 9 head and neck cancer. The dose-escalation cohort was roughly 80% male with a mean age of around 64 years, ranging from roughly 20 to 80. Peripheral TCRbeta sequencing aimed to test whether ivuxolimab altered TCR sequence diversity and caused clonal T-cell expansion. General findings and caveats noted by the study authors: Low levels of normalized T-cell clonal expansion were also seen in some nonresponding patients. After ivuxolimab, more expanded clones were found on average in CD8+ T cells than in CD4+ T cells. At doses from 0.1 to 3.0 mg/kg, clonal expansion was seen in both CD4+ and CD8+ blood T cells between baseline and week 6. In the 0.1-3.0 mg/kg groups, partial responders were among the patients with the lowest normalized peripheral clonal expansion, particularly in CD8+ T cells. The antigen specificity of the clonally expanded peripheral T cells was not determined.

To sequence the TCRbeta CDR3 region, genomic DNA was isolated from the sorted cells. TCRbeta CDR3 regions were sequenced using the immunoSEQ Assay. TCRdb re-hosts the immuneACCESS table, in-frame sequences only. Its copies lack some clones; in the studies checked, an unresolved V gene accounts for under half of them, and the cause for the rest is not known. Across this sample there are about 58,000 clones, with 80% to 90% seen only once. The ten largest make up 3% to 3.5% of the sample. The receptor's source is an adult with an advanced solid tumor such as melanoma, head and neck, liver or kidney cancer. The rearrangement combines TRBV19 with TRBJ2-1; TRBD2 might be the D gene, on 5 matching bases. Sequences were derived from CD4+ or CD8+ T cells sorted from blood, sampled in a trial of the OX40 agonist ivuxolimab. The CDR3 protein sequence reads: CASSMERADNEQFF. DNA sequence: TGTGCCAGTAGTATGGAAAGAGCGGACAATGAGCAGTTCTTC.